The 9 T cell receptor beta chains below all came from one sample that was sequenced in a study of blood T cell repertoires in COVID-19. Sequenced by immunoSEQ multiplex PCR; TCRdb stores in-frame clones only, minus some. The data contain approximately 210,000 clones, approximately 90% of them singletons. Material for sequencing was peripheral blood. The receptors were gathered from a man in his sixties or seventies with acute or convalescent COVID-19.

A word on this clone: The germline gene is not matched at one end of the junction; a read error may be the cause. The gene calls are TRBV7-9 and TRBJ1-5, with 8 nucleotides matching TRBD1. Germline V gene data show CDR1 as SEHNR and CDR2 as FQNEAQ (reference sequence). The CDR3 is made up of 15 amino acids. CDR3 protein: CASSLDGTGNQPQHF. The CDR3 DNA is TGTGCCAGCAGCTTAGACGGGACAGGCAACCAGCCCCAGCATTTT.

The chain couples TRBV4-1 to TRBJ2-2; D remains ambiguous. The CDR3 consists of 16 residues. The germline CDR1 and CDR2 sequences are MGHRA and YSYEKL. Trimming took 3 bases from V and 0 from J, leaving 11 bases between them. CDR3 loop: CASSQFIFANTGELFF. CDR3 in DNA: TGCGCCAGCAGCCAGTTTATTTTCGCGAACACCGGGGAGCTGTTTTTT.

This clone was observed at least ten times. V gene TRBV18 combines with J gene TRBJ1-3; D is unclear. CDR3 length equals 15 residues. The germline V and J ends were trimmed by 2 bases and 4 bases, with 12 bases remaining between them. From germline, CDR1 is KGHSH and CDR2 LQKENI. Written as DNA, the CDR3 is TGTGCCAGCTCACCAACGTCGGGATCAGGAAACACCATATATTTT. This sequence encodes CASSPTSGSGNTIYF.

The chain uses TRBV5-1 and TRBJ1-5; TRBD1 is a possible D gene (5 bases). The germline V gene has CDR1 SGHRS and CDR2 YFSETQ. The CDR3 sequence is 14 residues long. V shed 5 bases and J shed 1 base, with 10 bases lying between them. CDR3 loop: CASSTGGSNQPQHF. DNA for the CDR3: TGCGCCAGCAGTACAGGAGGGAGCAATCAGCCCCAGCATTTT.

The CDR3 loop reads CAISESSEGTAFF. Here the CDR3 DNA reads TGTGCCATCAGTGAGTCGTCCGAGGGCACCGCTTTCTTT. The V gene is TRBV10-3, the J gene TRBJ1-1; no firm D call. Between the trimmed V and J ends, which lost 0 bases and 11 bases, there was a span of 13 bases. This CDR3 is 13 amino acids long. Germline V CDR1 and CDR2: ENHRY, SYGVKD.

The gene calls are TRBV11-3 and TRBJ2-5; 10 bases are shared with TRBD1. The CDR3 has 15 residues. V was clipped by 5 bases and J by 2 bases; unmatched bases: 5. Per the germline V gene, CDR1 is SGHNT and CDR2 is YENEEA. CDR3 coding DNA: TGTGCCAGCAGCCCAGGGACAGGGGCTCAAGAGACCCAGTACTTC. Translation gives CASSPGTGAQETQYF. Looking up the rest from reference TRBV11-3 and TRBJ2-5 gives the full variable domain: EAGVVQSPRYKIIEKKQPVAFWCNPISGHNTLYWYLQNLGQGPELLIRYENEEAVDDSQLPKDRFSAERLKGVDSTLKIQPAELGDSAVYLCASSPGTGAQETQYFGPGTRLLVL.

The chain recombines TRBV6-5 with TRBJ1-1, with D possibly being TRBD1 (5 bases). Between the trimmed V and J ends, which lost 8 bases and 4 bases, there was a span of 14 bases. The CDR3 consists of 13 residues. Germline assignment: CDR1 MNHEY and CDR2 SVGAGI. Here the CDR3 reads CASLRGWGTEAFF. In DNA, the CDR3 is TGTGCCAGCCTCCGGGGGTGGGGCACTGAAGCTTTCTTT.

The chain recombines TRBV15 with TRBJ2-1, with TRBD2 matching over 9 bases. CDR3 length equals 15 residues. Germline V gene sequence: CDR1 LNHNV, CDR2 YYDKDF (reference sequence). V lost 1 base to trimming and J lost 7 bases; unmatched junction nucleotides: 5. The CDR3 bases are TGTGCCACCAGCAGAGCTGGGGGACTAGCTAATGAGCAGTTCTTC. Protein product: CATSRAGGLANEQFF.

V gene TRBV5-5 combines with J gene TRBJ2-7; 7 positions agree with TRBD2. Losses at the gene ends were 0 bases for V and 2 bases for J; bases not matched to a gene: 2. CDR1 is SGHKS, CDR2 YYEKEE, per germline (reference sequence). The CDR3 is 14 amino acids. CDR3 nucleotide sequence: TGTGCCAGCAGCTTGGGACTAGCCCCCTACGAGCAGTACTTC. It encodes CASSLGLAPYEQYF.